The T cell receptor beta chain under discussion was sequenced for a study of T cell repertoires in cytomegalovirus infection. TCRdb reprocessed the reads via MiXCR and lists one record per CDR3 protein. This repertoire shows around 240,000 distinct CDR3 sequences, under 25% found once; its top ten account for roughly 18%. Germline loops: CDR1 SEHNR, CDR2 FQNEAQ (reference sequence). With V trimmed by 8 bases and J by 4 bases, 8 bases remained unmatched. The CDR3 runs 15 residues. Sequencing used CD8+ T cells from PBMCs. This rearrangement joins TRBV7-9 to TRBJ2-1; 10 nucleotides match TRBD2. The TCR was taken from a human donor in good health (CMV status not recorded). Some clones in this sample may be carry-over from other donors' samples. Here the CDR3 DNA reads TGTGCCAGCCGTCTAGCGGGGGACCCATACAATGAGCAGTTCTTC. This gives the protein CASRLAGDPYNEQFF. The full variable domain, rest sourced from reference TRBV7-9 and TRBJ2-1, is DTGVSQNPRHKITKRGQNVTFRCDPISEHNRLYWYRQTLGQGPEFLTYFQNEAQLEKSRLLSDRFSAERPKGSFSTLEIQRTEQGDSAMYLCASRLAGDPYNEQFFGPGTRLTVL.